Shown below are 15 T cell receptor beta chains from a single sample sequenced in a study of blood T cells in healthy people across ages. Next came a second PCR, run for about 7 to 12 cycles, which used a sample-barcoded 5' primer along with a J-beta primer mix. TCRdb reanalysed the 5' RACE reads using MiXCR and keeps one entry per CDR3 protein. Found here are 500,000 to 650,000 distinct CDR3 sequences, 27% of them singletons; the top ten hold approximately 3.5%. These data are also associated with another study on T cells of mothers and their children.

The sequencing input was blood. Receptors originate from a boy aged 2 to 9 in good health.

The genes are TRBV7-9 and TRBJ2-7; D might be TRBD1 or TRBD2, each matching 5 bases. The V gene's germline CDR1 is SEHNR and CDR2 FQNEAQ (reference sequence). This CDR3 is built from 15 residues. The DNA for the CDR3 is TGTGCGGGGAGAGGTGGACAAGGGTCCTCCTACGAGCAGTACTTC. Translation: CAGRGGQGSSYEQYF.

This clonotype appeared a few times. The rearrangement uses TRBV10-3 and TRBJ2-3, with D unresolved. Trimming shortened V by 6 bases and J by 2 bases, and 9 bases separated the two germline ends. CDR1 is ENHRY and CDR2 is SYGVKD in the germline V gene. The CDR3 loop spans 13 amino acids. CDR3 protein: CAIRQEITDTQYF. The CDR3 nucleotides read TGTGCCATCAGGCAAGAGATCACAGATACGCAGTATTTT.

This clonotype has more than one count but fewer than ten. The CDR3 coding sequence is TGTGCCTCAGGACAGGATGACATGAACACTGAAGCTTTCTTT. It encodes CASGQDDMNTEAFF. The chain is built from TRBV15 and TRBJ1-1; 7 bases align to TRBD1. This CDR3 contains 14 residues. Per the germline V gene, CDR1 is LNHNV and CDR2 is YYDKDF (reference sequence). The V gene end was trimmed by 11 bases and the J gene end by 0 bases; junction bases not matched to a gene: 9.

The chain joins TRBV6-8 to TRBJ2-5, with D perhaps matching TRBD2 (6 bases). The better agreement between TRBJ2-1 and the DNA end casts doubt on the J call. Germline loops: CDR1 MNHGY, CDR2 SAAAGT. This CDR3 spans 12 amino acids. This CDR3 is CASPTSPNEQFF. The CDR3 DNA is TGTGCCAGCCCCACTAGCCCGAATGAGCAGTTCTTC.

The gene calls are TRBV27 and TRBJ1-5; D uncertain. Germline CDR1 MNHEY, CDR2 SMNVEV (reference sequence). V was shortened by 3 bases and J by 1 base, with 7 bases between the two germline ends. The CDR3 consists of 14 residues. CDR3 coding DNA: TGTGCCAGCAGTTTTGGCAGAAGCAATCAGCCCCAGCATTTT. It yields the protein CASSFGRSNQPQHF.

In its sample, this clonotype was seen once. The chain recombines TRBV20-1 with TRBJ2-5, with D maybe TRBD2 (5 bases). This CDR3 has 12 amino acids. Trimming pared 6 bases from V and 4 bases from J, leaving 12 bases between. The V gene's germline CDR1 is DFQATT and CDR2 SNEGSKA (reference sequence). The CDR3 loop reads CSATRSGETQYF. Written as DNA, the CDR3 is TGCAGTGCAACTAGAAGTGGAGAGACCCAGTACTTC.

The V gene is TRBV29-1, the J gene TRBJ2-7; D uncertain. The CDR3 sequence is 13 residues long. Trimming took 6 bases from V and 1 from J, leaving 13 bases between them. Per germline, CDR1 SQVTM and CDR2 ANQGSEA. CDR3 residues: CSVARTVSYEQYF. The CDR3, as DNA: TGCAGCGTCGCCAGGACCGTATCCTACGAGCAGTACTTC.

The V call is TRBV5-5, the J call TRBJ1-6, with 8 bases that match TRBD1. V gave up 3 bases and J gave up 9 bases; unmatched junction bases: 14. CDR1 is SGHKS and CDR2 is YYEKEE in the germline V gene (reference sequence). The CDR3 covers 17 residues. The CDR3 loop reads CASSYRGCLGKGSPLHF. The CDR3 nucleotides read TGTGCCAGCAGCTACAGGGGGTGCCTCGGAAAGGGTTCACCCCTCCACTTT.

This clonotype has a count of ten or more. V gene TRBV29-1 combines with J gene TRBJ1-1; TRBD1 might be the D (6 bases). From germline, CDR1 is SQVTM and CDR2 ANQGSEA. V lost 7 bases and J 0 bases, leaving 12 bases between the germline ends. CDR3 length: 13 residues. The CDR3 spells CSGYRALNTEAFF. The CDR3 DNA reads TGCAGCGGTTACAGGGCCCTGAACACTGAAGCTTTCTTT.

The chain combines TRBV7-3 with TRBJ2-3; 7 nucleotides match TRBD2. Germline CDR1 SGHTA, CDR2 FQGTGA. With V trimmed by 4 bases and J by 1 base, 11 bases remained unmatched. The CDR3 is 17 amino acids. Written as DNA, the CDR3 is TGTGCCAGCAGCTCGGTCGGCGCGGCGGGGGGCACAGATACGCAGTATTTT. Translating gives CASSSVGAAGGTDTQYF.

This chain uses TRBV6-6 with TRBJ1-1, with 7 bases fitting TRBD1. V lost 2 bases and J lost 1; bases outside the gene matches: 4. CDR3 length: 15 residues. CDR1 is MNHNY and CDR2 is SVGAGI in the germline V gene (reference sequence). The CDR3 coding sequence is TGTGCCAGCAGTTACACAGGGGAAGCGAACACTGAAGCTTTCTTT. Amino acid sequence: CASSYTGEANTEAFF.

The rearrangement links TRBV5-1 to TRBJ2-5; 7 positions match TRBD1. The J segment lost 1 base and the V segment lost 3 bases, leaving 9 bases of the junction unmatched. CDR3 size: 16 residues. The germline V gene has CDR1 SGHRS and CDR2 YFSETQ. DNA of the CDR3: TGCGCCAGCAGCTCGTCCGGACAGGCAAGCCAAGAGACCCAGTACTTC. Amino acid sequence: CASSSSGQASQETQYF.

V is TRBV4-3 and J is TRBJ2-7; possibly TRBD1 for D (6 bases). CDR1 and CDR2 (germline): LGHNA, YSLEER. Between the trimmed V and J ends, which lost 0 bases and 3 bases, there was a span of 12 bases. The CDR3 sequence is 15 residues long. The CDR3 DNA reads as TGCGCCAGCAGCCAAGATCCCGGGACAAGCTACGAGCAGTACTTC. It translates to CASSQDPGTSYEQYF.

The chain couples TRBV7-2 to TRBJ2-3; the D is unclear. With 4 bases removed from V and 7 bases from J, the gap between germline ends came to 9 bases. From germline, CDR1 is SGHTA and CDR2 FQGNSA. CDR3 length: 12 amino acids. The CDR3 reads CASSSPRNTQYF. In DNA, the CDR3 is TGTGCCAGCAGCTCACCCCGGAATACGCAGTATTTT.

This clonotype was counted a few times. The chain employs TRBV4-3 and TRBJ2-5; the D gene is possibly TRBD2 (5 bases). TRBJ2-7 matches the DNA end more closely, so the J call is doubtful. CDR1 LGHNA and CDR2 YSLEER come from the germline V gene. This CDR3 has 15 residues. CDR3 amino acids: CASSQDWVGGYEQYF. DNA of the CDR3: TGCGCCAGCAGCCAAGATTGGGTCGGCGGGTACGAGCAGTACTTC.